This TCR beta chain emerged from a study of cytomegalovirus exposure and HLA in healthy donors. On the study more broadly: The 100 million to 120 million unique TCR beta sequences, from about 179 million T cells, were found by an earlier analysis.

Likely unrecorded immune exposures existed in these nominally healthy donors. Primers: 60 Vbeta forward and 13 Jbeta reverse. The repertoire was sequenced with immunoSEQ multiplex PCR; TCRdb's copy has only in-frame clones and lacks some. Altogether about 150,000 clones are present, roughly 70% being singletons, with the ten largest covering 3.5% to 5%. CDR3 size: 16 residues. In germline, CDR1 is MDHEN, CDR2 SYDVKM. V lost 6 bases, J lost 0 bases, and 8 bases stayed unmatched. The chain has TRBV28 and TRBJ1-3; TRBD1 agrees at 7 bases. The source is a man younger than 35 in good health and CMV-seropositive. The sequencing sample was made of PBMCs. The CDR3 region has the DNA TGTGCCAGCAGCTCCGGGGGACAGCACTCTGGAAACACCATATATTTT. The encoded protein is CASSSGGQHSGNTIYF.